One sample yielded the 18 T cell receptor beta chains listed below, sequenced in a study of T cells in Graves' hyperthyroidism and ophthalmopathy. RNA transcripts were the template for amplifying TCR beta CDR3 regions. The TCR CDR3 first-round RT-PCR relied on the HTBI primer set. TCRdb redid the calling of the multiplex PCR reads with MiXCR, one entry per CDR3 protein. The sample lists 490,000 or so distinct CDR3 sequences, 16% seen once, with around 28% in the top ten. Sequencing used blood. These TCRs come from a woman aged 25 to 39 with Graves' ophthalmopathy.

This clonotype was found once. The V and J genes are TRBV18 and TRBJ2-1; 10 bases fit TRBD2. V shed 1 base, J shed 8 bases, and the junction held 5 bases outside the gene matches. This CDR3 comprises 15 residues. Germline CDR1 and CDR2: KGHSH and LQKENI. The CDR3 DNA is TGTGCCAGCTCACCACTTAGCGGGAGGTCTGATGAGCAGTTCTTC. Translation gives CASSPLSGRSDEQFF.

The chain joins TRBV9 to TRBJ2-1; 11 bases agree with TRBD2. Germline loops: CDR1 SGDLS, CDR2 YYNGEE. J gave up 7 bases and V 1 base, and 4 bases lay outside the gene matches. CDR3 length equals 15 residues. As DNA, the CDR3 is TGTGCCAGCAGCGTACTGCTAGCGGGAGGAAATGAGCAGTTCTTC. This codes for CASSVLLAGGNEQFF. The variable domain in full, completed from reference TRBV9 and TRBJ2-1, reads DSGVTQTPKHLITATGQRVTLRCSPRSGDLSVYWYQQSLDQGLQFLIQYYNGEERAKGNILERFSAQQFPDLHSELNLSSLELGDSALYFCASSVLLAGGNEQFFGPGTRLTVL.

The J gene is TRBJ2-2, the V gene TRBV20-1; D gene uncertain. Trimming took 3 bases from V and 5 from J, leaving 13 bases between them. The CDR3 spans 14 residues. Germline loops: CDR1 DFQATT, CDR2 SNEGSKA (reference sequence). CDR3 residues: CSARDGEYTGELFF. The CDR3 region has the DNA TGCAGTGCTAGGGATGGCGAGTATACCGGGGAGCTGTTTTTT.

This clonotype has ten or more counts. The rearrangement joins TRBV7-2 to TRBJ2-2, with D tentatively TRBD2 (5 bases). CDR3 size: 16 residues. V gave up 2 bases and J gave up 0 bases, with 10 bases separating them. CDR1 SGHTA and CDR2 FQGNSA come from the germline V gene. The CDR3, as DNA: TGTGCCAGCAGCTTAAGAGGACTTGCGAACACCGGGGAGCTGTTTTTT. This gives the protein CASSLRGLANTGELFF. Based on the CDR3 plus reference TRBV7-2 and TRBJ2-2, the full variable domain is GAGVSQSPSNKVTEKGKDVELRCDPISGHTALYWYRQSLGQGLEFLIYFQGNSAPDKSGLPSDRFSAERTGGSVSTLTIQRTQQEDSAVYLCASSLRGLANTGELFFGEGSRLTVL.

This clonotype appeared many times. This rearrangement joins TRBV29-1 to TRBJ1-5, with D unresolved. This CDR3 comprises 12 residues. V was shortened by 4 bases and J by 2 bases, with 6 bases between the two germline ends. Germline CDR1 and CDR2: SQVTM and ANQGSEA. CDR3 bases: TGCAGCGTTGTGGCTGGCAATCAGCCCCAGCATTTT. Its protein product is CSVVAGNQPQHF.

This clonotype showed up many times. V usage is TRBV28 and J usage is TRBJ1-5; D is perhaps TRBD1 (6 bases). The CDR3 loop spans 14 amino acids. Germline V gives CDR1 MDHEN, CDR2 SYDVKM. Trimming stripped 6 bases from V and 6 bases from J, with 15 bases between. The CDR3 DNA is TGTGCCAGCAGACCTAGCCAGGGGCTTCAGCCCCAGCATTTT. As protein: CASRPSQGLQPQHF.

This clonotype came up many times. The chain links TRBV28 to TRBJ1-5; TRBD1 is a possible D gene (6 bases). There are 17 residues in the CDR3. Between the trimmed V and J ends, which lost 6 bases and 2 bases, there was a span of 20 bases. Germline V gene lookup returns CDR1 MDHEN and CDR2 SYDVKM. The CDR3 coding sequence is TGTGCCAGCAGCTCACCCTTAGGGGGGGGGGGCAATCAGCCCCAGCATTTT. Translated, it gives CASSSPLGGGGNQPQHF.

This clonotype showed up many times. CDR3 in DNA: TGCGCCAGCAGCTTGAAGTCACCGAGCTCCTACGAGCAGTACTTC. This codes for CASSLKSPSSYEQYF. J is TRBJ2-7 and V is TRBV5-1; D remains ambiguous. The V gene's germline CDR1 is SGHRS and CDR2 YFSETQ. CDR3 length: 15 residues. Trimming removed 1 base at V and 0 bases at J, with 11 bases between.

DNA for the CDR3: TGCAGCGCCCTTATTAGCTCTGGGGCCAACGTCCTGACTTTC. Protein sequence: CSALISSGANVLTF. The chain employs TRBV29-1 and TRBJ2-6; D gene uncertain. The germline V and J ends were trimmed by 7 bases and 0 bases, with 10 bases remaining between them. This CDR3 has 14 residues. Germline V gene sequence: CDR1 SQVTM, CDR2 ANQGSEA.

This chain links TRBV27 with TRBJ2-2; D ambiguous. The germline gives CDR1 MNHEY, CDR2 SMNVEV (reference sequence). The ends were cut back, 6 bases at V and 0 bases at J, with 11 bases in the middle. The CDR3 has 15 residues. The CDR3 DNA reads as TGTGCCAGCAGCCGCAGGAATACGAACACCGGGGAGCTGTTTTTT. Translating it yields CASSRRNTNTGELFF.

This clonotype was detected ten times or more. This chain uses TRBV5-6 with TRBJ2-2; 9 nucleotides match TRBD2. The trim removed 2 bases at V and 4 bases at J, leaving 3 bases unmatched. This CDR3 is built from 15 residues. Germline CDR1 and CDR2: SGHDT and YYEEEE. The CDR3 is CASSFAGGATGELFF. CDR3 sequence (DNA): TGTGCCAGCAGCTTCGCGGGAGGGGCCACCGGGGAGCTGTTTTTT.

This sequence joins TRBV2 and TRBJ2-5, with D perhaps TRBD1 (5 bases). CDR1 SNHLY and CDR2 FYNNEI come from the germline V gene. This CDR3 has 13 amino acids. Trimming took off 7 bases at V and 5 bases at J, with 14 bases between the two ends. The CDR3 loop reads CASTKGVVETQYF. In DNA, the CDR3 is TGTGCCAGCACCAAAGGGGTGGTTGAGACCCAGTACTTC.

CDR3 in amino acids: CASSYEVHSYEQYF. CDR3 DNA sequence: TGTGCCAGCAGCTATGAGGTTCACTCCTACGAGCAGTACTTC. This sequence joins TRBV5-4 and TRBJ2-7; D is undetermined. CDR1 is SGHNT, CDR2 YYREEE, per germline (reference sequence). The V end was cut by 3 bases, the J end by 0 bases, with 10 bases between. CDR3 length equals 14 residues.

This clonotype was found a few times. The chain employs TRBV13 and TRBJ1-1; tentatively, D is TRBD1 (5 bases). The germline CDR1 and CDR2 sequences are PRHDT and FYEKMQ (reference sequence). The CDR3 spans 15 residues. V lost 5 bases to trimming and J lost 1 base, with 14 bases between them. The CDR3 spells CASSPQVTANTEAFF. CDR3 DNA sequence: TGTGCCAGCAGCCCCCAGGTGACAGCGAACACTGAAGCTTTCTTT.

This clonotype was counted many times. This chain joins TRBV18 and TRBJ2-5; D gene uncertain. Trimming pared 0 bases from V and 0 bases from J, leaving 2 bases between. The germline V gene has CDR1 KGHSH and CDR2 LQKENI. CDR3 length: 13 residues. The CDR3 region has the DNA TGTGCCAGCTCACCACCCAACCAAGAGACCCAGTACTTC. It encodes CASSPPNQETQYF.

This clonotype was counted only a few times. The gene calls are TRBV12-3 or TRBV12-4 and TRBJ2-5; the match to TRBD2 covers 10 bases. Unmatched junction bases numbered 2, after V lost 3 bases and J lost 1 base. This CDR3 has 15 amino acids. CDR3 DNA: TGTGCCAGCAGTTTGACTAGCGGGCCCCAAGAGACCCAGTACTTC. This sequence encodes CASSLTSGPQETQYF.

This clonotype came up many times. J is TRBJ2-5 and V is TRBV11-2; possibly TRBD2 for D (5 bases). V gave up 8 bases and J gave up 5 bases, with 15 bases separating them. The length of the CDR3 is 13 residues. CDR1 is SGHAT, CDR2 FQNNGV, per germline. DNA for the CDR3: TGTGCCAGCTCAAAGGGAGCTGGGGAGACCCAGTACTTC. Protein product: CASSKGAGETQYF. The full variable domain, with the rest looked up from reference TRBV11-2 and TRBJ2-5, is EAGVAQSPRYKIIEKRQSVAFWCNPISGHATLYWYQQILGQGPKLLIQFQNNGVVDDSQLPKDRFSAERLKGVDSTLKIQPAKLEDSAVYLCASSKGAGETQYFGPGTRLLVL.

The chain is built from TRBV3-1 and TRBJ1-6; TRBD1 is a possible D gene (6 bases). Germline loops: CDR1 LGHDT, CDR2 YNNKEL (reference sequence). CDR3 size: 14 residues. Trimming stripped 3 bases from V and 7 bases from J, with 10 bases between. The CDR3 bases are TGTGCCAGCAGCCAGAGGCAGGGGAATTCACCCCTCCACTTT. This translates into CASSQRQGNSPLHF.